This T cell receptor (beta chain) was identified during a study of control samples from healthy donors and cancer patients. Sequencing used immunoSEQ multiplex PCR; TCRdb keeps in-frame clones, though not all of them. This sample has some 150,000 clones, with roughly 94% found just once. V was cut by 5 bases and J by 5 bases, with 18 bases left in between. CDR3 length: 15 amino acids. Per germline, CDR1 SGHAT and CDR2 FQNNGV. Sequenced: PBMCs. This TCR was recovered from a man aged 55 to 70 with colorectal cancer. The genes are TRBV11-2 and TRBJ2-5; D possibly corresponds to TRBD1 (8 bases). CDR3 in amino acids: CASSQGAGGQETQYF. The CDR3 DNA sequence: TGTGCCAGCAGCCAGGGGGCCGGGGGGCAGGAGACCCAGTACTTC.